This T cell receptor beta chain was captured by sequencing in a study of T cells in Graves' hyperthyroidism and ophthalmopathy. Template material for amplifying TCR beta CDR3 regions consisted of RNA transcripts. HTBI primers drove first-round RT-PCR of the TCR CDR3. A single record per CDR3 protein comes from TCRdb applying MiXCR to the multiplex PCR reads. The sample contains about 330,000 distinct CDR3 sequences, 12% to 15% of which appear only once. Overall study results and limits: From stable hyperthyroidism, ophthalmopathy was separated by a 13 V-J model. The model predicted ophthalmopathy a median about 6.6 months before onset.

This clonotype appeared many times. Its antigen is not identified. Ophthalmopathy patients showed a Clinical Activity Score of at least 3, NOSPECS grade of at least 4 and duration under 3 months. Patients with uncontrolled infections, other autoimmune diseases, pregnancy or lactation were excluded. This CDR3 is built from 17 residues. The V end lost 0 bases, the J end lost 2 bases, and 16 bases lay between the germline ends. CDR1 is SGHAT, CDR2 FQNNGV, per germline. The TCR sequence derives from a woman in her 40s with Graves' ophthalmopathy. This chain uses TRBV11-2 with TRBJ2-5; the D gene is possibly TRBD2 (6 bases). What was sequenced was blood. CDR3 nucleotide sequence: TGTGCCAGCAGCTTAGAAGTTACGGGAGTTGGGCAAGAGACCCAGTACTTC. This gives the protein CASSLEVTGVGQETQYF.